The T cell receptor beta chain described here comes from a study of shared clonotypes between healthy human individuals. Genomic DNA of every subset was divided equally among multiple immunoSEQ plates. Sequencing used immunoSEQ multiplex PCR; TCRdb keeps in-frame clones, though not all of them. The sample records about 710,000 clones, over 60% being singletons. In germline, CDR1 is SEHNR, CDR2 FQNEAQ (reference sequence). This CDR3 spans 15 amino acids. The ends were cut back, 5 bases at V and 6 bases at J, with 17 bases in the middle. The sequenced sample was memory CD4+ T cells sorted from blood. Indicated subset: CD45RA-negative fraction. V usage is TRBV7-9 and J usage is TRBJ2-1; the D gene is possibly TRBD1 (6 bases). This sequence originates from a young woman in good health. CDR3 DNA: TGTGCCAGCAGCCAATCCCGGACAGATCGCAATGAGCAGTTCTTC. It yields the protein CASSQSRTDRNEQFF.